The present entry profiles one T cell receptor (beta chain) with its context. The source of the sample is a study of blood T cell repertoires in COVID-19. For the study at large: In each case, the material was cDNA or gDNA derived from T cells, B-cell-depleted T cells, or PBMCs.

In the original workflow: Estimates of nucleated cell counts were drawn from the amplification of reference gene primers. TCRdb's table, derived via immunoSEQ multiplex PCR, lists solely in-frame clones and lacks some. V and J calls and clone size are as listed in that table; D and trimming were resolved from the DNA. The sample holds about 210,000 clones, roughly four fifths seen once. The V gene lost 0 bases and the J gene lost 10 bases, with 10 bases spanning the gap. The CDR3 runs to 12 residues. Germline V gene sequence: CDR1 SGHDT, CDR2 YYEEEE. The cohort comprised adults aged about 18 to 100 years residing in approximately 25 US areas. Donors were grouped by their self-reported clinical history.

Specimen: PBMCs or T cells enriched from blood (not recorded which). This clonotype originated in a middle-aged man who had recovered from COVID-19. The chain joins TRBV5-6 to TRBJ1-1; D remains ambiguous. The CDR3 region has the DNA TGTGCCAGCAGCTTGGTCACAGCCGGAGCTTTCTTT. This encodes CASSLVTAGAFF. The variable domain in full, with the rest retrieved from reference TRBV5-6 and TRBJ1-1, is DAGVTQSPTHLIKTRGQQVTLRCSPKSGHDTVSWYQQALGQGPQFIFQYYEEEERQRGNFPDRFSGHQFPNYSSELNVNALLLGDSALYLCASSLVTAGAFFGQGTRLTVV.